These 23 T cell receptor beta chains came from one sample sequenced in a study of CD8 T cells in Susac syndrome (dated by TCRdb to about 2019). Library creation used the immunoSEQ multiplex PCR assay. RNA was extracted using the RNeasy kit, and about 0.45 to 1 ug of the RNA was reverse transcribed with random hexamers. TCRdb reran the public reads through fastp at Q25 and MiXCR, keeping productive beta chains. Rows with a matching CDR3 protein are joined into one entry that keeps the most common DNA and genes. A total of 180,000 or so distinct CDR3 sequences appear in this sample, about 94% of them only once. The biggest ten clones account for roughly 0.13% of the sample. The sample consisted of CD4+ T cells from PBMCs. The receptors shown here come from a human donor in good health.

The J gene is TRBJ2-1, the V gene TRBV29-1; 8 nucleotides align to TRBD1. This CDR3 has 13 amino acids. The germline gives CDR1 SQVTM, CDR2 ANQGSEA. V was pared by 4 bases and J by 6 bases, with 5 bases of the junction left unmatched. In DNA, the CDR3 is TGCAGCGTTGGACAGGGGCGGGCCAATGAGCAGTTCTTC. Amino acids: CSVGQGRANEQFF.

The rearrangement uses TRBV7-2 and TRBJ2-7; TRBD2 is a possible D gene (5 bases). V lost 5 bases, J lost 2 bases, and 10 bases lay in between. There are 13 residues in the CDR3. The germline V gene has CDR1 SGHTA and CDR2 FQGNSA. In DNA, the CDR3 is TGTGCCAGCAGCCCCTGGCGGGCCTACGAGCAGTACTTC. This sequence encodes CASSPWRAYEQYF.

This chain connects TRBV29-1 to TRBJ2-5; 7 bases are shared with TRBD2. The V gene's germline CDR1 is SQVTM and CDR2 ANQGSEA. V was clipped by 5 bases and J by 10 bases; unmatched bases: 16. The CDR3 extends over 14 amino acids. The CDR3 protein is CSVTWGSGTKNQYF. CDR3 nucleotides: TGCAGCGTTACTTGGGGCTCCGGGACTAAAAACCAGTACTTC.

The chain carries TRBV3-1 and TRBJ1-5; no clear D gene. Germline V CDR1 and CDR2: LGHDT, YNNKEL (reference sequence). The CDR3 loop spans 15 amino acids. The V end lost 0 bases, the J end lost 4 bases, and 10 bases lay between the germline ends. The CDR3 here is CASSQDLTENQPQHF. Written as DNA, the CDR3 is TGTGCCAGCAGCCAAGATTTGACTGAGAATCAGCCCCAGCATTTT.

CDR3 in amino acids: CAWSDHRYEQYF. CDR3 sequence (DNA): TGTGCCTGGAGCGATCATAGGTACGAGCAGTACTTC. V gene TRBV30 combines with J gene TRBJ2-7; D is undetermined. V lost 3 bases to trimming and J lost 4 bases, with 10 bases between them. CDR1 GTSNPN and CDR2 SVGIG come from the germline V gene (reference sequence). This CDR3 region has 12 residues. Based on the CDR3 plus reference TRBV30 and TRBJ2-7, the full variable domain is SQTIHQWPATLVQPVGSPLSLECTVEGTSNPNLYWYRQAAGRGLQLLFYSVGIGQISSEVPQNLSASRPQDRQFILSSKKLLLSDSGFYLCAWSDHRYEQYFGPGTRLTVT.

The chain recombines TRBV14 with TRBJ1-1, with D possibly matching TRBD1 (6 bases). Trimming pared 7 bases from V and 2 bases from J, leaving 11 bases between. The CDR3 is made up of 13 amino acids. Germline-derived CDR1 and CDR2 are SGHDN and FVKESK. The CDR3 DNA follows: TGTGCCAGCACTGGACAGCTTAACACTGAAGCTTTCTTT. This codes for CASTGQLNTEAFF.

The chain uses TRBV15 and TRBJ2-7; D is unclear. This CDR3 is 11 amino acids long. Per the germline V gene, CDR1 is LNHNV and CDR2 is YYDKDF (reference sequence). The V gene lost 4 bases and the J gene lost 9 bases, with 10 bases spanning the gap. In DNA form, the CDR3 reads TGTGCCACCAGCAACAGTAATAGGCAGTACTTC. This translates into CATSNSNRQYF.

The chain is built from TRBV9 and TRBJ2-3; D is undetermined. Germline V gene data show CDR1 as SGDLS and CDR2 as YYNGEE. Deletions cut 2 bases from V and 0 bases from J, with 10 bases between. The CDR3 length is 15 residues. CDR3 bases: TGTGCCAGCAGCGTTTCCCACGATAGCACAGATACGCAGTATTTT. Its translation is CASSVSHDSTDTQYF.

The gene calls are TRBV2 and TRBJ2-3; no clear D gene. The germline gives CDR1 SNHLY, CDR2 FYNNEI. Trimming took off 5 bases at V and 3 bases at J, with 12 bases between the two ends. This CDR3 contains 14 residues. CDR3 sequence reads: CASSRLIRTDTQYF. In nucleotides, the CDR3 is TGTGCCAGCAGTCGACTGATTAGGACAGATACGCAGTATTTT.

This chain connects TRBV28 to TRBJ1-2; tentative D call: TRBD1 (6 bases). Trimming took off 10 bases at V and 2 bases at J, with 8 bases between the two ends. Germline CDR1 and CDR2: MDHEN and SYDVKM. This CDR3 contains 11 residues. Here the CDR3 reads CATGQNYGYTF. As DNA, the CDR3 is TGTGCCACCGGACAGAACTATGGCTACACCTTC.

The J gene is TRBJ1-5, the V gene TRBV30, with D unresolved. The germline CDR1 and CDR2 sequences are GTSNPN and SVGIG (reference sequence). Between the trimmed V and J ends, which lost 0 bases and 4 bases, there was a span of 13 bases. The CDR3 is 15 amino acids. The CDR3 spells CAWSVPGSANQPQHF. The CDR3 DNA sequence: TGTGCCTGGAGTGTACCGGGGTCGGCAAATCAGCCCCAGCATTTT.

The V and J genes are TRBV20-1 and TRBJ2-7; maybe TRBD2 (7 bases). From germline, CDR1 is DFQATT and CDR2 SNEGSKA (reference sequence). This CDR3 has 15 amino acids. V shed 0 bases and J shed 6 bases, with 18 bases lying between them. The CDR3 reads CSARDPGGDPSEQYF. The CDR3 coding sequence is TGCAGTGCTAGAGATCCGGGGGGCGATCCCTCCGAGCAGTACTTC.

The genes are TRBV4-2 and TRBJ2-1; 9 bases fit TRBD2. CDR1 and CDR2 (germline): LGHNA, YNFKEQ. V trimming: 1 base; J trimming: 3 bases; junction bases outside the gene matches: 1. The CDR3 runs 15 residues. CDR3 region: CASSQVSGGYNEQFF. DNA of the CDR3: TGTGCCAGCAGCCAAGTTAGCGGGGGCTACAATGAGCAGTTCTTC.

In nucleotides, the CDR3 is TGTGCCAGCAGCGTAGAGGGCAGGGCCGACACTGAAGCTTTCTTT. It encodes CASSVEGRADTEAFF. V is TRBV9 and J is TRBJ1-1; TRBD1 is a possible D gene (5 bases). This CDR3 has 15 amino acids. The germline V gene has CDR1 SGDLS and CDR2 YYNGEE. Trimming stripped 0 bases from V and 3 bases from J, with 12 bases between.

The chain combines TRBV29-1 with TRBJ1-1, with D uncertain. Per the germline V gene, CDR1 is SQVTM and CDR2 is ANQGSEA. The CDR3 is made up of 12 amino acids. V gave up 4 bases and J gave up 0 bases, with 6 bases separating them. CDR3 sequence reads: CSVGALNTEAFF. The CDR3 region has the DNA TGCAGCGTTGGGGCCCTGAACACTGAAGCTTTCTTT. Complete variable domain (other parts from reference TRBV29-1 and TRBJ1-1): SAVISQKPSRDICQRGTSLTIQCQVDSQVTMMFWYRQQPGQSLTLIATANQGSEATYESGFVIDKFPISRPNLTFSTLTVSNMSPEDSSIYLCSVGALNTEAFFGQGTRLTVV.

This clonotype was detected only once. The rearrangement joins TRBV20-1 to TRBJ2-5; tentative D call: TRBD1 (6 bases). The CDR3 sequence is 14 residues long. V lost 6 bases and J lost 1, with 15 bases in between. Germline lookup yields CDR1 DFQATT and CDR2 SNEGSKA (reference sequence). CDR3 DNA: TGCAGTGCCAGGGGCGCCCTAAGCCAAGAGACCCAGTACTTC. Its translation is CSARGALSQETQYF.

The rearrangement uses TRBV20-1 and TRBJ1-2, with a possible D match to TRBD1 (5 bases). The CDR3 sequence is 11 residues long. The germline V gene has CDR1 DFQATT and CDR2 SNEGSKA (reference sequence). The CDR3 region is CIPGGFDGYTF. CDR3 sequence (DNA): TGCATCCCTGGGGGATTTGACGGCTACACCTTC.

The chain uses TRBV20-1 and TRBJ1-1; tentatively, D is TRBD1 (5 bases). CDR3 length: 16 amino acids. The germline CDR1 and CDR2 sequences are DFQATT and SNEGSKA (reference sequence). The V end lost 0 bases, the J end lost 1 base, and 15 bases lay between the germline ends. CDR3 bases: TGCAGTGCTAGAGACCAACGGGGCGGACAGAACACTGAAGCTTTCTTT. Protein product: CSARDQRGGQNTEAFF.

This rearrangement joins TRBV24-1 to TRBJ2-1; D uncertain. CDR1 and CDR2 (germline): KGHDR, SFDVKD. The CDR3 runs to 13 residues. The V end was cut by 4 bases, the J end by 6 bases, with 9 bases between. The CDR3 sequence: CATSDTTTNEQFF. The CDR3 DNA reads TGTGCCACCAGTGACACTACTACCAATGAGCAGTTCTTC.

The chain links TRBV20-1 to TRBJ2-7, with 8 bases lining up with TRBD1. Trimming removed 5 bases from V and 1 base from J; junction bases left unmatched: 7. This CDR3 spans 14 amino acids. Germline V gene data show CDR1 as DFQATT and CDR2 as SNEGSKA (reference sequence). CDR3 protein: CSAGSGTGSYEQYF. The DNA for the CDR3 is TGCAGTGCTGGCTCCGGGACAGGTTCCTACGAGCAGTACTTC.

The chain is built from TRBV29-1 and TRBJ2-5; possibly TRBD1 for D (5 bases). The CDR3 is 13 amino acids. Germline CDR1 reads SQVTM; CDR2 reads ANQGSEA. V lost 4 bases and J lost 5, with 14 bases in between. The CDR3 sequence: CSVAGRARETQYF. The CDR3, as DNA: TGCAGCGTTGCAGGCAGGGCGAGGGAGACCCAGTACTTC.

The chain is built from TRBV6-5 and TRBJ1-6, with D possibly being TRBD1 (5 bases). This CDR3 is built from 12 residues. V shed 8 bases and J shed 6 bases, with 8 bases lying between them. Germline assignment: CDR1 MNHEY and CDR2 SVGAGI. The CDR3 here is CASGDGNSPLHF. The CDR3 region has the DNA TGTGCCAGCGGGGACGGTAATTCACCCCTCCACTTT.

Here the CDR3 DNA reads TGCGCCAGCAGCCAAGACCGGGGGACCACCTACGAGCAGTACTTC. The encoded protein is CASSQDRGTTYEQYF. V is TRBV4-3 and J is TRBJ2-7, with a possible D match to TRBD2 (6 bases). CDR3 length: 15 amino acids. Trimming cost V 0 bases and J 2 bases, with 11 bases left between them. Per germline, CDR1 LGHNA and CDR2 YSLEER.